This T cell receptor beta chain was captured by sequencing in a study of blood T cell repertoires in COVID-19. Study summary: Samples representing acute and convalescent COVID-19 were sourced from the United States, Italy and Spain. T cells, B-cell-depleted T cells, or PBMCs provided the cDNA or gDNA that served as material.

Trimming removed 5 bases from V and 8 bases from J; junction bases left unmatched: 6. Germline V gene sequence: CDR1 SGHAT, CDR2 FQNNGV. This CDR3 spans 13 amino acids. Original handling: Reference gene primer amplification gave nucleated cell count estimates. The method was immunoSEQ multiplex PCR; TCRdb's version includes in-frame clones alone and lacks a portion of them. That table gives V, J and clone size, and the DNA gave D and trimming. The table lists 250,000 or so clones, around 81% of them singletons. The chain joins TRBV11-2 to TRBJ1-2, with 9 bases that match TRBD1. This clonotype was sampled from a man between 25 and 39 years old who had recovered from COVID-19. The source material was peripheral blood. CDR3 DNA: TGTGCCAGCAGCCCAATCACAGGGGGCGGCTACACCTTC. Translated, it gives CASSPITGGGYTF. The whole variable domain, remainder taken from reference TRBV11-2 and TRBJ1-2, is EAGVAQSPRYKIIEKRQSVAFWCNPISGHATLYWYQQILGQGPKLLIQFQNNGVVDDSQLPKDRFSAERLKGVDSTLKIQPAKLEDSAVYLCASSPITGGGYTFGSGTRLTVV.